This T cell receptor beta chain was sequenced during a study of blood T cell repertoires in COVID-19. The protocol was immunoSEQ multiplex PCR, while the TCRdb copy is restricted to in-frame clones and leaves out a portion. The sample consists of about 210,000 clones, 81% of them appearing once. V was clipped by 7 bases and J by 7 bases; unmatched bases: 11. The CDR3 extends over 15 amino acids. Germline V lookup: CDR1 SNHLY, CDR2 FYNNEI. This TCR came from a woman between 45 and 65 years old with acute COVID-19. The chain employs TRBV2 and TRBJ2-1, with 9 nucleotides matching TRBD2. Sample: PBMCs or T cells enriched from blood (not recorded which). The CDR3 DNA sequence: TGTGCCAGCATCCAAAGGGCTAGCGGGGATAATGAGCAGTTCTTC. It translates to CASIQRASGDNEQFF.